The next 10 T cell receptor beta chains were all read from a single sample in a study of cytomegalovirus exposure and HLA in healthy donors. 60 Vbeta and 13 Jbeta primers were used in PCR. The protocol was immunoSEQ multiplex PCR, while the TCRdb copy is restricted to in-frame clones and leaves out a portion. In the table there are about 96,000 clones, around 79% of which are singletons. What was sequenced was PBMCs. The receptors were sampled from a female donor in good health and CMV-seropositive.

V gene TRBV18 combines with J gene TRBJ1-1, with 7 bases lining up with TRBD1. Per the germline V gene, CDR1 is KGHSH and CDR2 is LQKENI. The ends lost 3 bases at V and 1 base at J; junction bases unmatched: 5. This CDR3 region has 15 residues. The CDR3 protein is CASSPLQGQNTEAFF. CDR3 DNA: TGTGCCAGCTCACCCCTACAGGGGCAGAACACTGAAGCTTTCTTT.

CDR3 bases: TGTGCCAGCAGCTATTCAGGGGGAGCAGGAGATGGCTACACCTTC. Translation: CASSYSGGAGDGYTF. The genes are TRBV11-2 and TRBJ1-2, with 7 nucleotides matching TRBD1. The CDR3 spans 15 residues. The trim removed 4 bases at V and 6 bases at J, leaving 11 bases unmatched. Germline CDR1 SGHAT, CDR2 FQNNGV.

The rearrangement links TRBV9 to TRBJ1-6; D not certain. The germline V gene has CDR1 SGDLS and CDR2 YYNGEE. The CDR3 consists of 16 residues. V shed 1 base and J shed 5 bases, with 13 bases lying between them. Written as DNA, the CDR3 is TGTGCCAGCAGCGTACAGCGAGGGATCGATAATTCACCCCTCCACTTT. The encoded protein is CASSVQRGIDNSPLHF.

The CDR3 coding sequence is TGCGCCAGCAGCCGAGCGGGACCCGATAATTCACCCCTCCACTTT. Translation: CASSRAGPDNSPLHF. This chain uses TRBV4-1 with TRBJ1-6; TRBD1 might be the D (5 bases). The length of the CDR3 is 15 residues. The V gene lost 4 bases and the J gene lost 5 bases, with 12 bases spanning the gap. Germline assignment: CDR1 MGHRA and CDR2 YSYEKL.

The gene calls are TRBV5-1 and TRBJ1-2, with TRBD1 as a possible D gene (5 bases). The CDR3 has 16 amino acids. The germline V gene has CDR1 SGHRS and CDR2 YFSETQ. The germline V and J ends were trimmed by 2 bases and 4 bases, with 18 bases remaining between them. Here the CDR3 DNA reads TGCGCCAGCAGCTTAGTATTAGGCGACCAGGGCTATGGCTACACCTTC. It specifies CASSLVLGDQGYGYTF.

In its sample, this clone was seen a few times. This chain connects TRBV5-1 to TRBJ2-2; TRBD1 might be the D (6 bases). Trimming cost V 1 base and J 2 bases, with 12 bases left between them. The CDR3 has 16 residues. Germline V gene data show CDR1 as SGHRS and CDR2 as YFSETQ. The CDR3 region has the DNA TGCGCCAGCAGCTTGACCCGACAGGTTAACACCGGGGAGCTGTTTTTT. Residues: CASSLTRQVNTGELFF.

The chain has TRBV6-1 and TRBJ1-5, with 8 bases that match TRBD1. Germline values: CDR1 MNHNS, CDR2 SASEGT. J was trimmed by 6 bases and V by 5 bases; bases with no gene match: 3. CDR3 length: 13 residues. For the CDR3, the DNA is TGTGCCAGCAGTAGGACAGGGCCTCAGCCCCAGCATTTT. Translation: CASSRTGPQPQHF.

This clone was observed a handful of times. The CDR3, as DNA: TGTGCCAGCAGCTTCCCTGGACAGGGGATAAGGAGGACAGATACGCAGTATTTT. Translating it yields CASSFPGQGIRRTDTQYF. V is TRBV21-1 and J is TRBJ2-3; the table's D call of TRBD1 was not tested on the DNA. TRBV21-1 is classified as a pseudogene. The CDR3 sequence is 18 residues long.

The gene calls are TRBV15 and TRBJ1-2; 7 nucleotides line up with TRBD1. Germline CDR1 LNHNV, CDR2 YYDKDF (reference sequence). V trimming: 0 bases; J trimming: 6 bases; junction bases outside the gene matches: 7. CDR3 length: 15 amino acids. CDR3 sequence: CATSRDRGTSNGYTF. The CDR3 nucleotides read TGTGCCACCAGCAGAGACAGGGGGACGAGCAATGGCTACACCTTC.

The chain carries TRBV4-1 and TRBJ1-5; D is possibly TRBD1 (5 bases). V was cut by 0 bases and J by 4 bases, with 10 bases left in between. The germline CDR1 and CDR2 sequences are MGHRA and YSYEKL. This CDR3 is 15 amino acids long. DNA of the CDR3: TGCGCCAGCAGCCAAGAGGTAGACAGTAATCAGCCCCAGCATTTT. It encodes CASSQEVDSNQPQHF.